The text below deals with one T cell receptor (beta chain). What it binds is not known. Assay execution proceeded at the deep level. Sequencing used immunoSEQ multiplex PCR; TCRdb keeps in-frame clones, though not all of them. This sample yields a few hundred thousand clones, of which over 60% are seen a single time; roughly 10% belongs to the top ten. These data come from a study of shared clonotypes between healthy human individuals. Findings and caveats of the study: Roughly 4.6% of naive CD4 clonotypes were common to several donors.

This receptor was taken from a man aged 25-40 years in good health. Sequencing was done on a sample of memory CD4+ T cells sorted from blood. Subset denoted: CD45RA-negative fraction.

The CDR3 is CASSPNRAEAFF. For the CDR3, the DNA is TGTGCCAGCAGCCCCAATCGGGCAGAAGCTTTCTTT. V is TRBV11-3 and J is TRBJ1-1, with D unclear. Trimming removed 5 bases from V and 8 bases from J, with 12 bases in between. The length of the CDR3 is 12 residues. Germline lookup yields CDR1 SGHNT and CDR2 YENEEA.